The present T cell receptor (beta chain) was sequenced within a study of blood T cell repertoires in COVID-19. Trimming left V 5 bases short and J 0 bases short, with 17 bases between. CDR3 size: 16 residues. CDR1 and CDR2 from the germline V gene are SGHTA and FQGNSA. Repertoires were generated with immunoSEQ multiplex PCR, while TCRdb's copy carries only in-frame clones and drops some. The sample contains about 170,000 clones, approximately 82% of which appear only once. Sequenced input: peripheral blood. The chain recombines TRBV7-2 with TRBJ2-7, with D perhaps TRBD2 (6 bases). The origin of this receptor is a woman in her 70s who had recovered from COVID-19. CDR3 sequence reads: CASSPVGTLSSYEQYF. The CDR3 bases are TGTGCCAGCAGCCCAGTGGGGACTCTGAGCTCCTACGAGCAGTACTTC.